The clone carrying this TCR beta chain was picked up many times. The antigen remains undetermined. This sample is part of a study of T cells in Graves' hyperthyroidism and ophthalmopathy. General study findings and limits: Ophthalmopathy was predicted by the model a median of 6.5 months ahead of onset.

The CDR3 regions of TCR beta were amplified from RNA transcripts. During a first-round RT-PCR of the TCR CDR3, the HTBI primer set was used. TCRdb passed the multiplex PCR reads through MiXCR, listing each CDR3 protein once. Here the sample spans hundreds of thousands of distinct CDR3 sequences, roughly 14% being singletons. The authors took PBMCs from 7.5 to 10 ml fresh peripheral blood. Germline loops: CDR1 MNHNS, CDR2 SASEGT. V lost 9 bases, J lost 0 bases, and 5 bases lay in between. This CDR3 region has 11 residues. The sample consisted of blood. The J gene is TRBJ1-1, the V gene TRBV6-1; D remains ambiguous. The sequence derives from a middle-aged woman with Graves' ophthalmopathy. Here the CDR3 DNA reads TGTGCCAGTGACATGAACACTGAAGCTTTCTTT. This sequence encodes CASDMNTEAFF.